This T cell receptor beta chain was captured by sequencing in a study of cytomegalovirus exposure and HLA in healthy donors. In the PCR, 60 Vbeta and 13 Jbeta primers were used. Here immunoSEQ multiplex PCR was the method, and the copy in TCRdb shows in-frame clones only, minus some. The sample has under 200,000 clones, approximately 81% seen once. The CDR3 covers 16 residues. Germline V gene data show CDR1 as LGHNA and CDR2 as YNFKEQ. V shed 0 bases, J shed 2 bases, and the junction held 1 base outside the gene matches. The source is a boy aged 2 to 9 in good health and CMV-seronegative. Sequencing input: PBMCs. The chain is built from TRBV4-2 and TRBJ2-1; 10 bases are a match to TRBD2. CDR3 nucleotide sequence: TGTGCCAGCAGCCAAGACAGCGGGAGGGCCTACAATGAGCAGTTCTTC. Its protein is CASSQDSGRAYNEQFF.